The clone carrying this T cell receptor (beta chain) was seen more than once but under ten times. Its antigen is undetermined. The sample comes from a study of identical twins. Study-level points and caveats: These conclusions were based on statistical analysis (cross-sectional, not following the same donors).

TCRdb reprocessed the 5' RACE reads via MiXCR and lists one record per CDR3 protein. The sample records under 1 million distinct CDR3 sequences, approximately 13% being singletons. This CDR3 has 18 residues. Germline CDR1 LGHNT, CDR2 FRNRAP. After removal of 0 bases from V and 8 bases from J, the junction contained 16 bases not matched to a gene. The sample was also linked to a second study, of yellow fever vaccine responses in identical twins.

This receptor was obtained from a woman in her late teens or twenties in good health. V and J are TRBV12-5 and TRBJ2-1, with 7 bases fitting TRBD2. The sample consisted of PBMCs. Written as DNA, the CDR3 is TGTGCTAGTGGTTTGGTCCTGACCTTGGGACTAAAATCTTATGAGCAGTTCTTC. Translating gives CASGLVLTLGLKSYEQFF.